This TCR beta chain was found in a study of PD-1 blockade in classical Hodgkin lymphoma. The assay was immunoSEQ multiplex PCR, and TCRdb's table has in-frame clones only and misses some. The sample yields about 30,000 clones, about 88% seen once. The germline V gene encodes CDR1 SGDLS and CDR2 YYNGEE. V gave up 4 bases and J gave up 6 bases, with 7 bases separating them. There are 11 residues in the CDR3. Time point here: cycle 4 day 1 (C4D1), after more than five weeks of nivolumab. Every single patient, without exception, relapsed after autologous stem cell transplantation, and brentuximab vedotin exposure varied. Researchers used magnetic negative selection to pull out pure CD4+ T cells from thawed PBMCs.

V usage is TRBV9 and J usage is TRBJ1-2; D gene ambiguous. The receptor was derived from a human donor with classical Hodgkin lymphoma. The sample in question was CD4+ T cells from blood, obtained before the fourth cycle of nivolumab. CDR3: CASSPSDGYTF. The CDR3 coding sequence is TGTGCCAGCAGCCCGAGCGATGGCTACACCTTC.